These T cell receptor beta chains were read from a single sample in a study of T-cell reconstitution after alpha-beta-depleted transplantation in children. TCRdb reprocessed the PCR reads via MiXCR and lists one record per CDR3 protein. The sample has approximately 650,000 distinct CDR3 sequences, about an eighth seen once. The source was PBMCs, collected before TCRalphabeta/CD19-depleted stem cell transplant. These receptors all come from a girl aged 2 to 10 with congenital amegakaryocytic thrombocytopenia, due to receive a stem cell transplant. CDR3s include the opening cysteine and the closing phenylalanine or tryptophan. D genes are given only for firm matches. Clone size, where shown, is once, few, many, or a class for clones that have expanded.

j_call v_call cdr3_length clone_size d_call cdr3_nt cdr3_aa
TRBJ2-7 TRBV30 13 . TRBD2 TGTGCCTGGAGCGGGGGGGTCTCCTACGAGCAGTACTTC CAWSGGVSYEQYF
TRBJ2-1 TRBV19 14 . . TGTGCCAGTAGTCTCGAGAGTTGGCATCATGAGCAGTTCTTC CASSLESWHHEQFF
TRBJ2-7 TRBV5-1 15 many TRBD1 TGCGCCAGGCCCCAGAGGGTTTGGGACAGTCCTCTAAAGTACTTC CARPQRVWDSPLKYF
TRBJ1-2 TRBV5-1 15 few . TGCGCCAGCAGCTTGGCCGGTACACACTATTATGGCTACACCTTC CASSLAGTHYYGYTF
TRBJ2-3 TRBV5-1 17 many . TGCGCCAGCAGCTTGGCCGTTGAGTCGGTCAGAACAGATACGCAGTATTTT CASSLAVESVRTDTQYF
TRBJ2-1 TRBV20-1 13 many . TGCAGTGCCGCATTAACTTCCTACAATGAGCAGTTCTTC CSAALTSYNEQFF
TRBJ1-1 TRBV5-1 13 many . TGCGCCAGCAGCTTGTGGGCCGATCTGGTGCCTTTCTTT CASSLWADLVPFF
TRBJ1-5 TRBV7-4 19 once . TGTGCCAGCTGTTTTCGTACAGTCGGAGTGCTATATAGCAATCAGCCCCAGCATTTT CASCFRTVGVLYSNQPQHF
TRBJ2-7 TRBV29-1 13 . TRBD1 TGCAGCGCCAGAAAGGACAGGGGGGGCGAGCAGTACTTC CSARKDRGGEQYF
TRBJ2-5 TRBV21-1 16 many . TGTGCCAGCAGCAAAGCTGGGAAAGGAGGGCAAGAGACCCAGTACTTC CASSKAGKGGQETQYF
TRBJ2-1 TRBV7-2 16 many . TGTGCCAGCAGCTTAGACCCAGGCGCCTCCTACAATGAGCAGTTCTTC CASSLDPGASYNEQFF
TRBJ2-6 TRBV11-2 16 . . TGTGCCAGCAGCTTACTAAGGGGCTCTGGGGCCAACGTCCTGACTTTC CASSLLRGSGANVLTF
TRBJ2-1 TRBV20-1 13 many . TGCAGTGCTAGGAGCCTAGTTGTCAATGAGCAGTTCTTC CSARSLVVNEQFF
TRBJ1-1 TRBV7-2 15 few TRBD1 TGTGCCAGCAGCTTACAGACAGGGGGTGTCACTGAAGCTTTCTTT CASSLQTGGVTEAFF
TRBJ2-3 TRBV29-1 17 . TRBD2 TGCAGCGTTGAGAGCCGAGGGGGTGGAGCGGGAGGAGATACGCAGTATTTT CSVESRGGGAGGDTQYF
TRBJ2-4 TRBV5-1 17 many . TGCGCCAGCAGCTTAAGTCCGCAGGCCCAGTCCAAAAACATTCAGTACTTC CASSLSPQAQSKNIQYF
TRBJ2-2 TRBV18 16 . . TGTGCCAGCTCACCACCAGTTCGGCGGGACACCGGGGAGCTGTTTTTT CASSPPVRRDTGELFF
TRBJ2-1 TRBV24-1 16 many . TGTGCCACCAGTGATTTGGACCAGGGGAACTACAATGAGCAGTTCTTC CATSDLDQGNYNEQFF
TRBJ2-7 TRBV29-1 13 many TRBD1 TGCAGCGTTGAATCCAGGACAGGGAACGAGCAGTACTTC CSVESRTGNEQYF
TRBJ2-3 TRBV9 16 once TRBD2 TGTGCCAGCAGCGTAGACCCAGCGGGAATGACAGATACGCAGTATTTT CASSVDPAGMTDTQYF
TRBJ1-1 TRBV15 16 . TRBD1 TGTGCCACCAGCAGAGATTTAACAGGGGTGGGCACTGAAGCTTTCTTT CATSRDLTGVGTEAFF
TRBJ2-2 TRBV15 16 many . TGTGCCACCAGCGGTGGTGGCGGCCTGAACACCGGGGAGCTGTTTTTT CATSGGGGLNTGELFF
TRBJ2-1 TRBV28 15 many . TGTGCCAGTGGAAAACTCGGAAACCCCTACAATGAGCAGTTCTTC CASGKLGNPYNEQFF